This TCR beta chain was recorded in a study of molecular identifiers for immune sequencing clone quantification. The study, taken as a whole, reports: One million naive cells reportedly did not prevent detection of spiked Jurkat TCR RNA from one cell.

Only a few counts were recorded for this clonotype. Its cognate antigen is unknown. From the PCR reads, TCRdb called clonotypes with MiXCR, one entry per CDR3 protein. The table records about 500,000 distinct CDR3 sequences, 25% of them present only once. Using 10%, 30% or 50% RNA, naive CD8 libraries were derived from roughly 20,000 to 1,000,000 sorted cells. V was cut by 1 base and J by 0 bases, with 7 bases left in between. Germline-derived CDR1 and CDR2 are SNHLY and FYNNEI. The CDR3 contains 16 residues. The clonotype originates from a human donor in good health. Some libraries in this study had Jurkat cell RNA spiked in. The J gene is TRBJ1-6, the V gene TRBV2; D unresolved. Source material: naive CD8+ T cells from blood, with Jurkat cell RNA spiked in. Subset noted: FACS-sorted CD8+CD4-CCR7+CD45RA+ naive T cells. For the CDR3, the DNA is TGTGCCAGCAGTGAAGTTCAGAGCTCCTATAATTCACCCCTCCACTTT. Encoded protein: CASSEVQSSYNSPLHF.